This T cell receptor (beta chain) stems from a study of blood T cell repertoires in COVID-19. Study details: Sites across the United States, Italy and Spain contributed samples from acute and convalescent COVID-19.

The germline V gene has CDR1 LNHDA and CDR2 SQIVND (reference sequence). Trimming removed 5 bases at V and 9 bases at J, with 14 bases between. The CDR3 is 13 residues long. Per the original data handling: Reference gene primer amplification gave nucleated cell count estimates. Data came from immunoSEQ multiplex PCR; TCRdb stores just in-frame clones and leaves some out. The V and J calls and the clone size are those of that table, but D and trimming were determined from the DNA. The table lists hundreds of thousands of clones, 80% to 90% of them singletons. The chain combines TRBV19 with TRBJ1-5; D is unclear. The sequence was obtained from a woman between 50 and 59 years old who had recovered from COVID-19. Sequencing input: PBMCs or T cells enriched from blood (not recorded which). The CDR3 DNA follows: TGTGCCAGTAGTTCTGACCGGGAAGGGCCCCAGCATTTT. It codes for CASSSDREGPQHF.